The present TCR beta chain was sequenced within a study of CD8 T cells in ankylosing spondylitis. Germline loops: CDR1 SGHRS, CDR2 YFSETQ. V lost 4 bases, J lost 2 bases, and 14 bases lay in between. The CDR3 loop spans 15 amino acids. In TCRdb, the 5' RACE reads were re-called with MiXCR into one record per CDR3 protein. This table has some 140,000 distinct CDR3 sequences, roughly an eighth appearing once. This clonotype was observed at least ten times. The sample was blood, either unsorted or a sorted T cell fraction (not recorded which). The chain employs TRBV5-1 and TRBJ2-3, with D possibly TRBD2 on 5 matching bases. This clonotype originated in a female donor with ankylosing spondylitis or in good health (not recorded which). This CDR3 reads CASSPHQAATDTQYF. The DNA of the CDR3 is TGCGCCAGCAGCCCCCACCAAGCGGCCACAGATACGCAGTATTTT.